Presented here are 22 T cell receptor beta chains from one specimen sequenced in a study of shared clonotypes between healthy human individuals. Generated by immunoSEQ multiplex PCR, the TCRdb table keeps only in-frame clones and is missing some. This table has 2 million to 3 million clones, roughly 93% appearing once. The material sequenced was naive CD4+ T cells from PBMCs. Subset meaning: CD45RA+ positively selected. The receptor set was obtained from a man in his late teens or twenties in good health. Some clones in this sample may be carry-over from other donors' samples.

As for this clone: Other DNA sequences in this sample translate to the same CDR3. The V and J genes are TRBV7-2 and TRBJ1-3; D remains ambiguous. The germline CDR1 and CDR2 sequences are SGHTA and FQGNSA. The CDR3 contains 13 residues. Trimming pared 1 base from V and 0 bases from J, leaving 1 base between. The CDR3 DNA sequence: TGTGCCAGCAGCTTAGGCTCTGGAAACACCATATATTTT. It codes for CASSLGSGNTIYF. The complete variable domain, with remaining parts taken from reference TRBV7-2 and TRBJ1-3, reads GAGVSQSPSNKVTEKGKDVELRCDPISGHTALYWYRQSLGQGLEFLIYFQGNSAPDKSGLPSDRFSAERTGGSVSTLTIQRTQQEDSAVYLCASSLGSGNTIYFGEGSWLTVV.

The chain's CDR3 is CASSFRDRVHEQYF. The CDR3, as DNA: TGTGCCAGCAGCTTCCGGGACAGGGTCCACGAGCAGTACTTC. The chain has TRBV2 and TRBJ2-7, with 9 bases that match TRBD1. V shed 6 bases and J 5 bases; nucleotides not matched to a gene: 8. CDR1 is SNHLY and CDR2 is FYNNEI in the germline V gene. This CDR3 region has 14 residues.

The V gene is TRBV19, the J gene TRBJ1-1; 7 nucleotides agree with TRBD1. There are 17 residues in the CDR3. CDR1 and CDR2 (germline): LNHDA, SQIVND (reference sequence). V was clipped by 5 bases and J by 6 bases; unmatched bases: 18. The CDR3 is CASSLLGVGGGVPEAFF. The CDR3 DNA reads as TGTGCCAGTAGTCTGCTGGGCGTTGGAGGGGGCGTCCCTGAAGCTTTCTTT.

This chain joins TRBV19 and TRBJ2-5; 14 bases are shared with TRBD2. The junction had 5 bases not matched to a gene; V was cut back by 4 bases and J by 4 bases. Germline lookup yields CDR1 LNHDA and CDR2 SQIVND (reference sequence). CDR3 length: 16 amino acids. In DNA, the CDR3 is TGTGCCAGTAGTAAGGGACTAGCGGGAGTGGGAGAGACCCAGTACTTC. This translates into CASSKGLAGVGETQYF. Supplemented by reference TRBV19 and TRBJ2-5, the full variable domain reads DGGITQSPKYLFRKEGQNVTLSCEQNLNHDAMYWYRQDPGQGLRLIYYSQIVNDFQKGDIAEGYSVSREKKESFPLTVTSAQKNPTAFYLCASSKGLAGVGETQYFGPGTRLLVL.

This clone was observed once. The genes are TRBV5-5 and TRBJ1-1, with a weak D call TRBD1 (5 bases). The V end was cut by 0 bases, the J end by 8 bases, with 17 bases between. There are 15 residues in the CDR3. CDR1 is SGHKS, CDR2 YYEKEE, per germline (reference sequence). CDR3 nucleotides: TGTGCCAGCAGCTTGGTATACACCGGACACATCGAAGCTTTCTTT. The encoded protein is CASSLVYTGHIEAFF. Full variable domain (rest looked up from reference TRBV5-5 and TRBJ1-1): DAGVTQSPTHLIKTRGQQVTLRCSPISGHKSVSWYQQVLGQGPQFIFQYYEKEERGRGNFPDRFSARQFPNYSSELNVNALLLGDSALYLCASSLVYTGHIEAFFGQGTRLTVV.

The chain recombines TRBV10-1 with TRBJ2-1, with 11 bases aligning to TRBD2. CDR1 WNHNN and CDR2 SYGVQD come from the germline V gene (reference sequence). This CDR3 has 17 residues. Trimming took 2 bases from V and 4 from J; bases not matched to a gene: 7. The CDR3 DNA sequence: TGCGCCAGCAGTGAGCCCCGCCGACTAGCGGGATACAATGAGCAGTTCTTC. Its translation is CASSEPRRLAGYNEQFF.

For this clone: The same CDR3 can be traced to other DNA sequences in this sample. This chain's CDR3 is CASSVDGYSNQPQHF. The CDR3, as DNA: TGTGCCAGCAGCGTAGACGGGTATAGCAATCAGCCCCAGCATTTT. This chain connects TRBV9 to TRBJ1-5; D gene uncertain. Trimming shortened V by 0 bases and J by 0 bases, and 7 bases separated the two germline ends. The CDR3 sequence is 15 residues long. Per germline, CDR1 SGDLS and CDR2 YYNGEE.

This chain joins TRBV18 and TRBJ2-7, with TRBD1 matching 7 bases. CDR1 and CDR2 from the germline V gene are KGHSH and LQKENI. V shed 3 bases, J shed 3 bases, and the junction held 5 bases outside the gene matches. CDR3 length equals 14 residues. The CDR3 reads CASSPDRTIYEQYF. The CDR3 nucleotides read TGTGCCAGCTCACCGGACAGGACGATCTACGAGCAGTACTTC.

This rearrangement joins TRBV27 to TRBJ2-3, with D perhaps matching TRBD2 (6 bases). The V end lost 5 bases, the J end lost 6 bases, and 18 bases lay between the germline ends. This CDR3 region has 15 residues. Germline CDR1 is MNHEY and CDR2 is SMNVEV (reference sequence). Written as DNA, the CDR3 is TGTGCCAGCAGTCTAGGGACTCACCTCGCGGATACGCAGTATTTT. The encoded protein is CASSLGTHLADTQYF.

The CDR3 loop is CASSLTRTGGTF. The CDR3, as DNA: TGTGCCAGCAGCTTGACGAGGACAGGTGGCACCTTC. The chain uses TRBV5-8 and TRBJ1-2, with 7 positions matching TRBD1. Trimming removed 1 base from V and 13 bases from J; junction bases left unmatched: 7. The CDR3 is 12 residues long. CDR1 is SGHTS, CDR2 YDEGEE, per germline.

This sequence joins TRBV10-3 and TRBJ2-5, with unresolved D. The ends were cut back, 8 bases at V and 5 bases at J, with 24 bases in the middle. Germline assignment: CDR1 ENHRY and CDR2 SYGVKD. CDR3 size: 16 residues. CDR3 DNA: TGTGCCATCCGTGCCGGGCAGGAAAGACCCCCGGAGACCCAGTACTTC. Translation: CAIRAGQERPPETQYF.

J is TRBJ1-1 and V is TRBV15, with 7 bases aligning to TRBD1. The V and J ends lost 5 bases and 0 bases, in that order; junction bases with no gene match: 6. The germline V gene encodes CDR1 LNHNV and CDR2 YYDKDF (reference sequence). The CDR3 has 15 residues. The CDR3 region is CATSPTGHLNTEAFF. The CDR3 nucleotides are TGTGCCACCAGCCCGACAGGGCATTTGAACACTGAAGCTTTCTTT.

This chain joins TRBV5-8 and TRBJ1-1; D remains unclear. In germline, CDR1 is SGHTS, CDR2 YDEGEE. V gave up 4 bases and J gave up 6 bases, with 22 bases separating them. This CDR3 spans 16 amino acids. The CDR3: CASSPFLGVRVAEAFF. CDR3 coding DNA: TGTGCCAGCAGCCCGTTTCTGGGCGTCCGTGTCGCTGAAGCTTTCTTT. Together with reference TRBV5-8 and TRBJ1-1, the CDR3 gives the full variable domain: EAGVTQSPTHLIKTRGQQATLRCSPISGHTSVYWYQQALGLGLQFLLWYDEGEERNRGNFPPRFSGRQFPNYSSELNVNALELEDSALYLCASSPFLGVRVAEAFFGQGTRLTVV.

V gene TRBV6-6 combines with J gene TRBJ2-1; the match to TRBD2 covers 10 bases. V was clipped by 8 bases and J by 6 bases; unmatched bases: 10. Looked up from germline, CDR1 is MNHNY and CDR2 is SVGAGI (reference sequence). CDR3 size: 15 residues. CDR3 amino acids: CASEDLAGVGNEQFF. The CDR3 nucleotides are TGTGCCAGCGAAGACCTAGCGGGAGTAGGCAATGAGCAGTTCTTC.

The CDR3, as DNA: TGTGCCAGCAGCCAAGTTGCGGGGTACTCCTACAATGAGCAGTTCTTC. Protein sequence: CASSQVAGYSYNEQFF. This sequence joins TRBV4-2 and TRBJ2-1; tentatively, D is TRBD2 (6 bases). Germline CDR1 reads LGHNA; CDR2 reads YNFKEQ. Trimming removed 1 base from V and 0 bases from J, with 10 bases in between. CDR3 length: 16 residues.

The rearrangement joins TRBV10-3 to TRBJ1-1; D might be TRBD1 (6 bases). The germline gives CDR1 ENHRY, CDR2 SYGVKD. The CDR3 runs 14 residues. V shed 1 base and J shed 5 bases, with 11 bases lying between them. As DNA, the CDR3 is TGTGCCATCAGTGAGTGGCAGGGGAAAACTGAAGCTTTCTTT. It codes for CAISEWQGKTEAFF.

J is TRBJ2-3 and V is TRBV7-2, with D unresolved. CDR1 is SGHTA, CDR2 FQGNSA, per germline. Trimming cost V 3 bases and J 5 bases, with 6 bases left between them. The CDR3 is 12 amino acids. CDR3 loop: CASSFYVDTQYF. The CDR3 DNA sequence: TGTGCCAGCAGCTTTTACGTAGATACGCAGTATTTT.

The genes are TRBV25-1 and TRBJ2-5; no clear D gene. The J call may be in error: the DNA end matches TRBJ2-7 better. Germline V gene sequence: CDR1 MGHDK, CDR2 SYGVNS. The CDR3 consists of 12 residues. The CDR3 sequence: CASSGYSYEQYF. The CDR3 DNA is TGTGCCAGCAGTGGGTACAGCTACGAGCAGTACTTC.

In this sample, this clone turned up once. The chain uses TRBV7-9 and TRBJ1-2; TRBD1 is a possible D gene (6 bases). There are 16 residues in the CDR3. The V gene's germline CDR1 is SEHNR and CDR2 FQNEAQ (reference sequence). V lost 2 bases to trimming and J lost 6 bases, with 19 bases between them. CDR3 DNA sequence: TGTGCCAGCAGCTTATGGGCGGGGGCCCTCCTTAATGGCTACACCTTC. Translation gives CASSLWAGALLNGYTF.

The chain is built from TRBV7-9 and TRBJ2-2; no clear D. CDR1 is SEHNR and CDR2 is FQNEAQ in the germline V gene (reference sequence). The CDR3 loop spans 14 amino acids. V was cut by 8 bases and J by 7 bases, with 17 bases left in between. The CDR3 is CASVTEWGDGELFF. As DNA, the CDR3 is TGTGCCAGCGTCACCGAGTGGGGTGACGGGGAGCTGTTTTTT.

The chain carries TRBV7-2 and TRBJ2-2; maybe TRBD1 (5 bases). CDR1 is SGHTA and CDR2 is FQGNSA in the germline V gene. This CDR3 spans 13 amino acids. V was trimmed by 11 bases and J by 0 bases, leaving 10 bases between them. In nucleotides, the CDR3 is TGTACCTCGACAGCCCCGAACACCGGGGAGCTGTTTTTT. This encodes CTSTAPNTGELFF.

The J gene is TRBJ2-6, the V gene TRBV6-1; no reliable D call. The CDR3 extends over 15 amino acids. Deletions cut 5 bases from V and 4 bases from J, with 12 bases between. The V gene's germline CDR1 is MNHNS and CDR2 SASEGT. CDR3 protein: CASSPQTPGANVLTF. The CDR3 nucleotides read TGTGCCAGCAGTCCCCAAACCCCCGGGGCCAACGTCCTGACTTTC.